What follows are 5 T cell receptor beta chains derived from one specimen sequenced in a study of T cell changes during pregnancy in multiple sclerosis. Data came from immunoSEQ multiplex PCR; TCRdb stores just in-frame clones and leaves some out. The sample holds tens of thousands of clones; 90% are singletons and the top ten take 5.4%. The sequencing used peripheral blood, collected in the third trimester of pregnancy. The receptors here all came from a female donor in good health, enrolled as a control in a pregnancy study.

This chain links TRBV6-5 with TRBJ2-3; TRBD2 matches 7 bases. The CDR3 spans 15 residues. Germline trimming cut 0 bases from V and 3 bases from J; bases unmatched to any gene: 3. CDR1 MNHEY and CDR2 SVGAGI come from the germline V gene. CDR3: CASSYSQGGTDTQYF. The CDR3 nucleotides read TGTGCCAGCAGTTACTCCCAGGGAGGGACAGATACGCAGTATTTT.

The chain is built from TRBV5-6 and TRBJ1-1, with 7 bases aligning to TRBD1. The CDR3 consists of 16 residues. The ends lost 4 bases at V and 4 bases at J; junction bases unmatched: 13. The germline V gene encodes CDR1 SGHDT and CDR2 YYEEEE. The CDR3 sequence: CASSRRGGGGGTEAFF. The DNA of the CDR3 is TGTGCCAGCAGCCGACGTGGAGGGGGCGGCGGCACTGAAGCTTTCTTT.

The CDR3 nucleotides read TGTGCCAGGAGGGGGGGTGATGGCTACACCTTC. As protein: CARRGGDGYTF. The chain combines TRBV9 with TRBJ1-2, with D maybe TRBD1 (6 bases). Trimming removed 8 bases at V and 6 bases at J, with 11 bases between. CDR1 is SGDLS, CDR2 YYNGEE, per germline. CDR3 length: 11 residues.

This clone was counted between two and nine times. The V call is TRBV6-4, the J call TRBJ2-1; TRBD2 might be the D (7 bases). Trimming shortened V by 5 bases and J by 5 bases, and 16 bases separated the two germline ends. The CDR3 has 15 amino acids. Germline loops: CDR1 MRHNA, CDR2 SNTAGT. CDR3 sequence reads: CASSPMGGANNEQFF. The CDR3, as DNA: TGTGCCAGCAGTCCCATGGGGGGGGCAAACAATGAGCAGTTCTTC.

The rearrangement joins TRBV19 to TRBJ2-7; 8 bases line up with TRBD1. J lost 6 bases, V lost 3 bases, and 7 bases had no gene match. In germline, CDR1 is LNHDA, CDR2 SQIVND (reference sequence). The CDR3 has 14 amino acids. The CDR3 here is CASSIRDRGREQYF. The CDR3 DNA sequence: TGTGCCAGTAGTATCCGAGACAGGGGCCGCGAGCAGTACTTC. Full variable domain (rest looked up from reference TRBV19 and TRBJ2-7): DGGITQSPKYLFRKEGQNVTLSCEQNLNHDAMYWYRQDPGQGLRLIYYSQIVNDFQKGDIAEGYSVSREKKESFPLTVTSAQKNPTAFYLCASSIRDRGREQYFGPGTRLTVT.